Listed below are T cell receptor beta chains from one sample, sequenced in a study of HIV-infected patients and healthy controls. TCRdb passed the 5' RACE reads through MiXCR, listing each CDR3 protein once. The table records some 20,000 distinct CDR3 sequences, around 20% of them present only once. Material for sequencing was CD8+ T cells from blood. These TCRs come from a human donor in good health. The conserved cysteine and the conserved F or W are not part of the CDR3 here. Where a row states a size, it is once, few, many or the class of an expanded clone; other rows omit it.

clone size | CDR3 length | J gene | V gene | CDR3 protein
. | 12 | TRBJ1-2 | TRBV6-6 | ASSTFQGGYGYT
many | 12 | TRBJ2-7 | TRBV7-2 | ASSWGGPGYEQY
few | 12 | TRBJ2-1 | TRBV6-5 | ASSYLGQYNEQF
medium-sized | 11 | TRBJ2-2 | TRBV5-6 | ASGGRYTGELF
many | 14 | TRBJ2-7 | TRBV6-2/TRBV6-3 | ASSTLIAGVADEQY
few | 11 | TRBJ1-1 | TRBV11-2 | ASSAQGASEAF
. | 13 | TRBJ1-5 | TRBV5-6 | ASSLGMGSNQPQH
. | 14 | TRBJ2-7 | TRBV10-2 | ASGVRRDSYSYEQY
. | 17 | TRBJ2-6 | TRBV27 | ASSLNPGGAWAGANVLT
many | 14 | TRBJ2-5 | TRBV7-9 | ASSSPRTDGQETQY
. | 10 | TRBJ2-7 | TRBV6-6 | ASSYLRYEQY
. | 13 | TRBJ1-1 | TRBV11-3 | ASSTRTGGNTEAF
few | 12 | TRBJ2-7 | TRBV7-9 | ASSLAGRAYEQY
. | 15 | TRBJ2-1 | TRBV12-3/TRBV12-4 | ASSSSSQGAISNEQF
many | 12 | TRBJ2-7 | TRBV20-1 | SALTRAHSYEQY
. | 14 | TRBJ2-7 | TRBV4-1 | ASSQEAGARTYEQY
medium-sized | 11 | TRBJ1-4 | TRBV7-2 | ASSQDSTEKLF
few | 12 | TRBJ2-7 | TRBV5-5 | ASSPDPLSYEQY
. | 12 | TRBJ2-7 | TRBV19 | ASSMGTGTYEQY
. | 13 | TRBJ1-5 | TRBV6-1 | ASGLIIGGNQPQH
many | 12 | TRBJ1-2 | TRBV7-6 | ASSLDLTQGAVT
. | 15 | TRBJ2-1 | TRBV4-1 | ASSIIPGQIFYNEQF
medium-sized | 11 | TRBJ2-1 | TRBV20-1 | SARATEYNEQF